This T cell receptor (beta chain) was sequenced for a study of blood T cell repertoires in COVID-19. Study-level background: Whether acute or convalescent, the COVID-19 samples came from the United States, Italy and Spain. T cells, B-cell-depleted T cells, or PBMCs supplied cDNA or gDNA.

The CDR3 has 14 residues. The germline gives CDR1 SEHNR, CDR2 FQNEAQ (reference sequence). Trimming removed 2 bases from V and 6 bases from J; junction bases left unmatched: 3. Original analysis: Estimation of nucleated cell counts relied on the amplification of reference gene primers. The data were produced by immunoSEQ multiplex PCR, yet TCRdb's version contains in-frame clones alone and is incomplete. D and trimming were read from the DNA, whereas the V and J calls and clone size are those reported in that table. Of over 95,000 clones detected, 80% to 90% appear once; the ten largest clones hold approximately 19%.

The TCR sequence derives from a human donor with acute or convalescent COVID-19. The donor label of this sample is uncertain. Source material: peripheral blood. The chain employs TRBV7-9 and TRBJ1-1; 10 bases align to TRBD1. CDR3: CASSLRQGAAEAFF. The CDR3 bases are TGTGCCAGCAGCTTACGACAGGGGGCCGCTGAAGCTTTCTTT. The whole variable domain, remainder taken from reference TRBV7-9 and TRBJ1-1, is DTGVSQNPRHKITKRGQNVTFRCDPISEHNRLYWYRQTLGQGPEFLTYFQNEAQLEKSRLLSDRFSAERPKGSFSTLEIQRTEQGDSAMYLCASSLRQGAAEAFFGQGTRLTVV.